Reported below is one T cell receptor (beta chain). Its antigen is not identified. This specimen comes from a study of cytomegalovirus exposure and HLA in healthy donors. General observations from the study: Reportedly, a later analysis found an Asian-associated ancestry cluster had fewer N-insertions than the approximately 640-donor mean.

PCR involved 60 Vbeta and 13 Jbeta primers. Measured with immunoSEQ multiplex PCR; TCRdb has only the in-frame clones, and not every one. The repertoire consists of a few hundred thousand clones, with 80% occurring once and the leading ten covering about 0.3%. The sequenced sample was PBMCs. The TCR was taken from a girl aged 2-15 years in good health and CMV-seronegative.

The CDR3 loop reads CASSSPIQGATGNTIYF. DNA for the CDR3: TGTGCCAGCAGCTCTCCGATACAGGGGGCGACTGGAAACACCATATATTTT. The V call is TRBV5-6, the J call TRBJ1-3; 9 bases agree with TRBD1. The CDR3 is 17 residues long. The germline V gene encodes CDR1 SGHDT and CDR2 YYEEEE. V shed 3 bases and J 2 bases; nucleotides not matched to a gene: 9.